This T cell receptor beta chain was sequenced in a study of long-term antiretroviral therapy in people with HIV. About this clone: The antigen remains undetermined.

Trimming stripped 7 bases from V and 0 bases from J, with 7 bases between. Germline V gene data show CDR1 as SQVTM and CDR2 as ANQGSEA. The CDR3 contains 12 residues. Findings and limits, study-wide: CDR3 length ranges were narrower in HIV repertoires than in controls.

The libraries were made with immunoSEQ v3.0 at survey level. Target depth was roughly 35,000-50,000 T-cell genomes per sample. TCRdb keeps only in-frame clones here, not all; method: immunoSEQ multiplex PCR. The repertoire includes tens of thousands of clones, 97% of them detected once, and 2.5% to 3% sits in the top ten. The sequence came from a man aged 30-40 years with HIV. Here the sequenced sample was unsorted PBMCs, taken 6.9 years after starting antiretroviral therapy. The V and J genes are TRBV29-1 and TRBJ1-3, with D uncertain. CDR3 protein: CSGRSSGNTIYF. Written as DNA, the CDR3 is TGCAGCGGGCGGAGCTCTGGAAACACCATATATTTT.